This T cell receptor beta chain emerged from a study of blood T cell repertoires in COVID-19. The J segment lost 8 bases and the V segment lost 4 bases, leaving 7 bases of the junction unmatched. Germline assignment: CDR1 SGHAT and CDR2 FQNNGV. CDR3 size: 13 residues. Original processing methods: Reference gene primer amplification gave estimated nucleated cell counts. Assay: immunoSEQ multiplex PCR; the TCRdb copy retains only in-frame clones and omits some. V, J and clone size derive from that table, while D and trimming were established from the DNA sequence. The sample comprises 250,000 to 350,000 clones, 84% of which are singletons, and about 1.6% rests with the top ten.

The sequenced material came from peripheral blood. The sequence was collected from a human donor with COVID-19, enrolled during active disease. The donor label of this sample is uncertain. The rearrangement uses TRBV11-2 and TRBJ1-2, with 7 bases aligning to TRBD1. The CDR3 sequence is CASSSTGVWGYTF. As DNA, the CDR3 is TGTGCCAGCAGCTCAACAGGGGTTTGGGGCTACACCTTC.